This passage covers 3 T cell receptor beta chains from one sample sequenced in a study of shared clonotypes between healthy human individuals. The assay was immunoSEQ multiplex PCR, and TCRdb's table has in-frame clones only and misses some. The sample holds millions of clones, approximately 95% seen once. Specimen: naive CD4+ T cells from PBMCs. As for subset: CD45RA+ positively selected. These TCRs come from a man in his late teens or twenties in good health. Some clones in this sample may be carry-over from other donors' samples.

The V and J genes are TRBV9 and TRBJ1-3; no definite D call. V was clipped by 4 bases and J by 0 bases, with 11 bases between them. Germline V gene lookup returns CDR1 SGDLS and CDR2 YYNGEE. This CDR3 is 15 amino acids long. The CDR3, as DNA: TGTGCCAGCAGCCCCGCCCTGTCCTCTGGAAACACCATATATTTT. Its protein product is CASSPALSSGNTIYF.

V gene TRBV2 combines with J gene TRBJ2-5, with 13 bases fitting TRBD2. Germline-derived CDR1 and CDR2 are SNHLY and FYNNEI. The CDR3 consists of 18 residues. V trimming: 3 bases; J trimming: 3 bases; junction bases outside the gene matches: 10. CDR3 nucleotide sequence: TGTGCCAGCAGTGAGATTGGTTCCGGACTAGCGGGAGAAGAGACCCAGTACTTC. Protein product: CASSEIGSGLAGEETQYF. The full variable domain, with the rest looked up from reference TRBV2 and TRBJ2-5, is EPEVTQTPSHQVTQMGQEVILRCVPISNHLYFYWYRQILGQKVEFLVSFYNNEISEKSEIFDDQFSVERPDGSNFTLKIRSTKLEDSAMYFCASSEIGSGLAGEETQYFGPGTRLLVL.

J is TRBJ2-5 and V is TRBV6-6, with 10 bases identical to TRBD2. V was pared by 8 bases and J by 2 bases, with 11 bases of the junction left unmatched. Germline loops: CDR1 MNHNY, CDR2 SVGAGI (reference sequence). CDR3 length equals 16 residues. The CDR3 DNA is TGTGCCAGCTCGCTAGCGGGGGATTACCGACAAGAGACCCAGTACTTC. Its translation: CASSLAGDYRQETQYF.